This T cell receptor (beta chain) was profiled in a study of Ad26.COV2.S vaccination and SARS-CoV-2 variants (dated by TCRdb to the early 2020s). General notes on the study: Vaccine-arm donors were drawn from COV1001, a multicentre, randomized, double-blind, placebo-controlled phase I-IIa trial of Ad26.COV2.S in healthy adults. Ad26.COV2.S was given intramuscularly at 5x10^10 or 1x10^11 viral particles, as a single shot or as two shots 56 days apart. Sequencing of the TCRbeta repertoire served to evaluate the specificity and breadth of SARS-CoV-2-reactive T cell receptors following Ad26.COV2.S vaccination. The TCR-sequenced set comprised around 30 samples: some 19 Ad26.COV2.S vaccine recipients, 5 placebo recipients and 8 SARS-CoV-2 convalescent individuals. Trial participants were randomized into five groups of five, in which low-dose or high-dose Ad26.COV2.S was given once or twice, or placebo was given on both occasions. Investigators did not know the trial group allocation while performing experiments and assessing outcomes.

The immunoSEQ Assay was used to sequence TCRbeta CDR3 regions. After extraction, genomic DNA underwent amplification by bias-controlled multiplex PCR, followed by high-throughput sequencing. Under the source paper's analysis protocol: To quantify the absolute abundance of every unique TCRbeta CDR3 region, sequences were collapsed and filtered. T cell fraction was estimated by normalizing TCRbeta template counts to usable DNA, which was measured by amplifying reference genes present in all nucleated cells. Repertoire TCRs were annotated as SARS-CoV-2-specific by exact matching of V gene, CDR3 amino acid sequence and J gene to a known reactive TCR set. MIRA supplied the reference SARS-CoV-2 TCR set, which was filtered for enrichment in COVID-19-positive ImmuneCODE repertoires so that public or cross-reactive TCRs were removed. Based on the MIRA antigens, annotated TCRs were further analysed at the level of specific ORF or position within ORF. Breadth was defined as annotated unique rearrangements over total unique productive rearrangements; depth was the summed frequency of those rearrangements. Two-sided Wilcoxon rank-sum tests were applied when comparing TCR breadth between groups. What TCRdb holds here is the immuneACCESS table cut down to in-frame rearrangements. Part of the clones is not present; checked against another copy, under half of the missing clones reflect an unresolved V gene, and the others are unexplained. That table furnishes V, J and clone size, whereas the DNA furnished D and trimming. This sample holds 500,000 or so clones; roughly 87% were observed only once. 10% to 15% of the sample lies in the top ten.

This specimen's treatment or condition label, interpreted: roughly 19 received Ad26.COV2.S at low or high dose, single or two shots; five or six received placebo; per-sample allocation not given. Repertoires of vaccine and placebo recipients were sequenced from samples taken on day 63 after the first injection. In Cohort 1b, some 25 adults aged 18-55 years were enrolled at a single site in Boston, USA, between 29 July and 7 August 2020. Ad26.COV2.S was a replication-incompetent adenovirus type 26 vector expressing a prefusion-stabilized SARS-CoV-2 spike protein from the original Wuhan strain. Concerning this clone: Its antigen is currently not known. Base qualities are not at hand, and no much larger clone is one base apart.

Here is what the overall study found, with its caveats: The study was not powered to compare responses between vaccine doses or regimens. After vaccination, substantial breadth of spike-specific CD8+ and CD4+ T cell responses was reported. Spike-specific TCR breadth was higher in Ad26.COV2.S recipients than in placebo recipients (P = 0.0014). Vaccine and placebo recipients had comparable non-spike TCR breadth, which fits with the vaccine containing only spike. It was noted by the authors that total T cell responses may have been underestimated by the TCR breadth and depth analyses.

The sequencing here drew on peripheral blood, taken in a trial of Ad26.COV2.S vaccine versus placebo. The source is a person aged 18-60 years who received the Ad26.COV2.S COVID-19 vaccine or a placebo.

DNA sequence: TGCGCCAGCAGCCAAGTTAGCCTCGGAGCCAAAAACATTCAGTACTTC. This encodes CASSQVSLGAKNIQYF. The sequence links TRBV4-1 to TRBJ2-4; the D gene cannot be named for sure. At the junction V is shortened by 1 base and J by 0 bases, with 10 bases in between. Via the germline V gene, CDR1 is MGHRA and CDR2 YSYEKL. The CDR3 numbers 16 residues from cysteine through phenylalanine. Just the 48-base CDR3 DNA is kept, in frame starting at base 1.